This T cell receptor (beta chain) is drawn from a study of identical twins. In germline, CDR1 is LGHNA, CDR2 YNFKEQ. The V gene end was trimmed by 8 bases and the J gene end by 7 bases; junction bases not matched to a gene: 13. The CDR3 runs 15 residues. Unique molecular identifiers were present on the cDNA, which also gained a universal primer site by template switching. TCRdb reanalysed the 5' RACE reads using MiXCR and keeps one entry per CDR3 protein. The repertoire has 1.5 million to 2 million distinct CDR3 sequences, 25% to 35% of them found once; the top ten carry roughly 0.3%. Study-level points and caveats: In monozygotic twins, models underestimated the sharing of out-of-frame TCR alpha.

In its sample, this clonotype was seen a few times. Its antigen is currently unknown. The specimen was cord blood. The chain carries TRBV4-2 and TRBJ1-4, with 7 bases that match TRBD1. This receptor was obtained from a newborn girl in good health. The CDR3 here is CASVEKGARGEKLFF. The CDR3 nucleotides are TGTGCCAGCGTAGAAAAGGGGGCGCGGGGTGAAAAACTGTTTTTT.